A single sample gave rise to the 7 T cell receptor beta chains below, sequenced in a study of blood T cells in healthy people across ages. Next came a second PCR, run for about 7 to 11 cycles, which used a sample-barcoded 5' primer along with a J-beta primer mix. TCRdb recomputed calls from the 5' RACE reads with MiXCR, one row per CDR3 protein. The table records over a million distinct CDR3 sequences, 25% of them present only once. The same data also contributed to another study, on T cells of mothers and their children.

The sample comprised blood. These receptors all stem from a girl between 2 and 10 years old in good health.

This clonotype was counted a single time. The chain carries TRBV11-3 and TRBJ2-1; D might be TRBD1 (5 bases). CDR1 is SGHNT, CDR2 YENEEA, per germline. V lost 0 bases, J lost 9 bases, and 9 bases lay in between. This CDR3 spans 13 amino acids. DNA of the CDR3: TGTGCCAGCAGCTTAGAACTAAGGGGTGAGCAGTTCTTC. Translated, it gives CASSLELRGEQFF.

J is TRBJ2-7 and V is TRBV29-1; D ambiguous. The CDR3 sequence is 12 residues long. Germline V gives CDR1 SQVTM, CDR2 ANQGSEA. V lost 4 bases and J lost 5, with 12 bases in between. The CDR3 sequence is CSVVFLGDEQYF. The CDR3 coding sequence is TGCAGCGTTGTCTTTCTCGGAGACGAGCAGTACTTC.

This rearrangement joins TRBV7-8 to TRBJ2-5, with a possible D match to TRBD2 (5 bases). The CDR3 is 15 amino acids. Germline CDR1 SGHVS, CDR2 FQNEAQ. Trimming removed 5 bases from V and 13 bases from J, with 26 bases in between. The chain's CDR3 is CASSPYGDTLVERYF. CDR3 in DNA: TGTGCCAGCAGCCCATACGGGGATACCCTAGTGGAGCGGTACTTC. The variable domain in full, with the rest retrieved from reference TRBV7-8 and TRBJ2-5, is GAGVSQSPRYKVAKRGQDVALRCDPISGHVSLFWYQQALGQGPEFLTYFQNEAQLDKSGLPSDRFFAERPEGSVSTLKIQRTQQEDSAVYLCASSPYGDTLVERYFGPGTRLLVL.

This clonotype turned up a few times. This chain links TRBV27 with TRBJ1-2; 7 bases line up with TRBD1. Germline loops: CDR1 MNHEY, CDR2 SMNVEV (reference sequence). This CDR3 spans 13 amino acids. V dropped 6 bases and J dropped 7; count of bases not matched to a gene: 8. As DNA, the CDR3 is TGTGCCAGCAGCCACGACAGGGCGAGTGGCTACACCTTC. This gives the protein CASSHDRASGYTF.

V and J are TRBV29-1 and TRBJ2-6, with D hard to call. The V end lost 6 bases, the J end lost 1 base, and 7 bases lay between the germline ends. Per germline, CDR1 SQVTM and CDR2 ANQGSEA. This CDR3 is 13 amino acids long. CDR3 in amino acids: CSVQTSGANVLTF. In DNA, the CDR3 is TGCAGCGTCCAGACATCTGGGGCCAACGTCCTGACTTTC.

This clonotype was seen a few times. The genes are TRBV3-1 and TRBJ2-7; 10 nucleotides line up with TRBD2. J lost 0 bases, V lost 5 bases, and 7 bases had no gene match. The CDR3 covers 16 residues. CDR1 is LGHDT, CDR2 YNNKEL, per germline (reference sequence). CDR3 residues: CASSAKGLASSYEQYF. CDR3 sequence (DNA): TGTGCCAGCAGCGCGAAGGGACTAGCGAGCTCCTACGAGCAGTACTTC.

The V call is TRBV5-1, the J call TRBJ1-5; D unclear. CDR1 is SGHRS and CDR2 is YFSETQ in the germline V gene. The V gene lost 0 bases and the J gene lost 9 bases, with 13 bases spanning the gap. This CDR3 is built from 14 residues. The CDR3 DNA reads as TGCGCCAGCAGCTTGGCACCAGACTTAGGGCCCCAGCATTTT. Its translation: CASSLAPDLGPQHF.